This T cell receptor (beta chain) derives from a study of cytomegalovirus exposure and HLA in healthy donors. Study-level background: In a previous analysis, 110 million or so unique TCR beta sequences were found from roughly 180 million T cells. Overall study findings and caveats: A later analysis reported that several of the most significant clusters appeared to be linked to common viral pathogens, among them Epstein-Barr virus.

The PCR had 60 Vbeta and 13 Jbeta primers. Original methodology: Roughly 73 million unique TCR beta chains, roughly 11 million of them shared, were counted by a later analysis. Sequenced by immunoSEQ multiplex PCR; TCRdb stores in-frame clones only, minus some. The D gene and trimming were derived from the DNA, and the V and J assignments and clone size from that table. The sample has 180,000 or so clones, about 86% seen once. This clone was seen once. What it recognizes is unknown. This receptor was obtained from a woman under 40 in good health and CMV-seronegative. Sequencing was done on a sample of PBMCs.

The CDR3 bases are TGTGCCAGCAGACCCTCCGGGACAGGGGCACCCCCCCACTACTTC. It specifies CASRPSGTGAPPHYF. V is TRBV28 and J is TRBJ2-7; TRBD1 agrees at 10 bases. The CDR3 contains 15 residues. The germline V gene encodes CDR1 MDHEN and CDR2 SYDVKM. V was pared by 6 bases and J by 13 bases, with 18 bases of the junction left unmatched.